The next 3 T cell receptor beta chains were all read from a single sample in a study of regulatory T cells in long-lasting Graves disease. Building the TCR beta libraries relied on iRepertoire HTBI primers, and CDR3 regions underwent Arm-PCR. A single record per CDR3 protein comes from TCRdb applying MiXCR to the multiplex PCR reads. Here the sample spans more than 400,000 distinct CDR3 sequences, 15% to 20% being singletons. Time point here: newly diagnosed GD, antithyroid drugs for less than 3 months. The authors made the TCR library using RNA they extracted from PBMCs. These data are also associated with another study on T cells in Graves' hyperthyroidism and ophthalmopathy.

The input for sequencing was peripheral blood mononuclear cells (PBMCs), taken at new diagnosis, from a patient treated with antithyroid drugs. These receptors all stem from a man in his forties with Graves disease.

This clonotype was seen many times. In nucleotides, the CDR3 is TGTGCCAGCAGTGTGGGAGCCAACCGCCAGGATACGCAGTATTTT. Translating gives CASSVGANRQDTQYF. This chain joins TRBV2 and TRBJ2-3; TRBD2 might be the D (5 bases). The CDR3 loop spans 15 amino acids. Trimming took 4 bases from V and 6 from J, leaving 17 bases between them. Per the germline V gene, CDR1 is SNHLY and CDR2 is FYNNEI.

The gene calls are TRBV5-5 and TRBJ1-1; TRBD1 might be the D (6 bases). The V end lost 0 bases, the J end lost 0 bases, and 15 bases lay between the germline ends. This CDR3 contains 17 residues. CDR1 and CDR2 from the germline V gene are SGHKS and YYEKEE (reference sequence). The CDR3 is CASSLEEGERLNTEAFF. CDR3 sequence (DNA): TGTGCCAGCAGCTTGGAGGAGGGGGAAAGATTGAACACTGAAGCTTTCTTT. Full variable domain (remainder filled in from reference TRBV5-5 and TRBJ1-1): DAGVTQSPTHLIKTRGQQVTLRCSPISGHKSVSWYQQVLGQGPQFIFQYYEKEERGRGNFPDRFSARQFPNYSSELNVNALLLGDSALYLCASSLEEGERLNTEAFFGQGTRLTVV.

CDR3 nucleotide sequence: TGTGCCAGCAGCCTCCTTCGGGGGAACACTGAAGCTTTCTTT. Translating it yields CASSLLRGNTEAFF. The chain links TRBV11-2 to TRBJ1-1; D uncertain. Trimming removed 5 bases at V and 1 base at J, with 11 bases between. The CDR3 runs 14 residues. Germline CDR1 SGHAT, CDR2 FQNNGV. Using reference TRBV11-2 and TRBJ1-1 for the parts outside the CDR3, the full variable domain is EAGVAQSPRYKIIEKRQSVAFWCNPISGHATLYWYQQILGQGPKLLIQFQNNGVVDDSQLPKDRFSAERLKGVDSTLKIQPAKLEDSAVYLCASSLLRGNTEAFFGQGTRLTVV.